Below, 2 T cell receptor beta chains from the same sample are listed, as sequenced in a study of regulatory T cells in long-lasting Graves disease. The TCR beta library used iRepertoire HTBI primers with Arm-PCR amplification of CDR3. A single record per CDR3 protein comes from TCRdb applying MiXCR to the multiplex PCR reads. The data show around 480,000 distinct CDR3 sequences, about 16% seen once. This sample's time point: newly diagnosed GD, antithyroid drugs for less than 3 months. Researchers made the TCR library from RNA that was extracted from PBMCs. The data were also submitted as part of a second study, on T cells in Graves' hyperthyroidism and ophthalmopathy.

Sequenced here: peripheral blood mononuclear cells (PBMCs), sampled at new diagnosis, from a patient treated with antithyroid drugs. Receptors originate from a woman in her forties or fifties with Graves disease.

This clonotype occurred many times. This sequence joins TRBV15 and TRBJ2-1; D may match TRBD1 or TRBD2 (5 bases each). Trimming removed 1 base at V and 4 bases at J, with 11 bases between. The germline gives CDR1 LNHNV, CDR2 YYDKDF (reference sequence). The CDR3 totals 15 residues. In DNA form, the CDR3 reads TGTGCCACCAGCAGAGCCGGGACGGTATACAATGAGCAGTTCTTC. Translated: CATSRAGTVYNEQFF. Using reference TRBV15 and TRBJ2-1 for the parts outside the CDR3, the full variable domain is DAMVIQNPRYQVTQFGKPVTLSCSQTLNHNVMYWYQQKSSQAPKLLFHYYDKDFNNEADTPDNFQSRRPNTSFCFLDIRSPGLGDTAMYLCATSRAGTVYNEQFFGPGTRLTVL.

This clonotype appeared many times. One end of the junction fails to match germline, which may point to a read error. The chain is built from TRBV2 and TRBJ2-5; no reliable D call. This CDR3 has 11 amino acids. In germline, CDR1 is SNHLY, CDR2 FYNNEI. CDR3 residues: CASSLTRPIHF. The CDR3 DNA is TGTGCCAGCAGCCTAACAAGGCCCATTCACTTC.